This T cell receptor beta chain came from a study of TIL therapy for anti-PD-1-resistant metastatic lung cancer. Overall study: Median patient age was approximately 58, ranging roughly 38-75 years. Most patients had lung adenocarcinoma; a handful of tumors were EGFR-mutant, two ALK-rearranged; half smoked currently or formerly. Tumors carried a median about 1.6 non-synonymous mutations per megabase. The study's findings and limits: The baseline peripheral repertoire was partially replaced by infused TIL clonotypes that later decayed.

With respect to this clone: Its specificity is unknown.

Described time point: pre-treatment sample, taken before nivolumab and TIL therapy. The immunoSEQ assay was v3. Libraries were prepared by immunoSEQ multiplex PCR; TCRdb keeps only in-frame clonotypes and omits some of them. The data hold approximately 40,000 clones, with 70% to 75% observed a single time. V gave up 1 base and J gave up 6 bases; unmatched junction bases: 6. This CDR3 contains 14 residues. Germline lookup yields CDR1 LGHNA and CDR2 YNFKEQ. Specimen: blood, collected at baseline. J is TRBJ2-7 and V is TRBV4-2; 7 bases agree with TRBD2. The receptor's source is a person aged 25-80 years with non-small cell lung cancer. The CDR3 region has the DNA TGTGCCAGCAGCCAAGCGGGAGGAGACTCCGAGCAGTACTTC. Translating gives CASSQAGGDSEQYF.